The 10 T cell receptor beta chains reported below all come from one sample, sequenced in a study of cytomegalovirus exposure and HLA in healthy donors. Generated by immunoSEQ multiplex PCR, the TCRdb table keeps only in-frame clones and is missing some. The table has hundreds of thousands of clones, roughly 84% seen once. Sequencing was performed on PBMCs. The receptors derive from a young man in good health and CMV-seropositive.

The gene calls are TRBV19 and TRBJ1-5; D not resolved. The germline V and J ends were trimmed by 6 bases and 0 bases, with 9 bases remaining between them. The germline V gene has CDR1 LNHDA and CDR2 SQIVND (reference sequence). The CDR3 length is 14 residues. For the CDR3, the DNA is TGTGCCAGTAGGGGAGGTTATAGCAATCAGCCCCAGCATTTT. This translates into CASRGGYSNQPQHF. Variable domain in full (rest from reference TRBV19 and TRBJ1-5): DGGITQSPKYLFRKEGQNVTLSCEQNLNHDAMYWYRQDPGQGLRLIYYSQIVNDFQKGDIAEGYSVSREKKESFPLTVTSAQKNPTAFYLCASRGGYSNQPQHFGDGTRLSIL.

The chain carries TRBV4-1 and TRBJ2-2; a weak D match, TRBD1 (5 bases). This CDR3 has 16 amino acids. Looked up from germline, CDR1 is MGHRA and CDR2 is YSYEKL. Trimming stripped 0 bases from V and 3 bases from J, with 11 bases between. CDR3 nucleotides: TGCGCCAGCAGCCAAGAGGGGCACAGATACACCGGGGAGCTGTTTTTT. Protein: CASSQEGHRYTGELFF.

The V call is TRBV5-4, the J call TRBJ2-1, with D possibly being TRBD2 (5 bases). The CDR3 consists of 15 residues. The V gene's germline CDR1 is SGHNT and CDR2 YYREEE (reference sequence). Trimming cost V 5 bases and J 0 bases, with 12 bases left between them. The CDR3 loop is CASSVARSSYNEQFF. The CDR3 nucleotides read TGTGCCAGCAGTGTAGCGCGGAGCTCCTACAATGAGCAGTTCTTC.

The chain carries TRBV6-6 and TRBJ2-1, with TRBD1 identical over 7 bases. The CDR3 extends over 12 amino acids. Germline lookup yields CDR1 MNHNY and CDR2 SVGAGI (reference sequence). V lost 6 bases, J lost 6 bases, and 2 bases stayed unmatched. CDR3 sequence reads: CASRTGLNEQFF. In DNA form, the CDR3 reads TGTGCCAGCAGGACAGGGCTCAATGAGCAGTTCTTC.

The CDR3: CASSQRGSSYEQYF. Written as DNA, the CDR3 is TGTGCCAGTAGTCAGCGGGGAAGCTCCTACGAGCAGTACTTC. The gene calls are TRBV19 and TRBJ2-7; TRBD2 aligns across 7 bases. CDR3 size: 14 residues. V was pared by 5 bases and J by 0 bases, with 4 bases of the junction left unmatched. In germline, CDR1 is LNHDA, CDR2 SQIVND (reference sequence). The complete variable domain, with remaining parts taken from reference TRBV19 and TRBJ2-7, reads DGGITQSPKYLFRKEGQNVTLSCEQNLNHDAMYWYRQDPGQGLRLIYYSQIVNDFQKGDIAEGYSVSREKKESFPLTVTSAQKNPTAFYLCASSQRGSSYEQYFGPGTRLTVT.

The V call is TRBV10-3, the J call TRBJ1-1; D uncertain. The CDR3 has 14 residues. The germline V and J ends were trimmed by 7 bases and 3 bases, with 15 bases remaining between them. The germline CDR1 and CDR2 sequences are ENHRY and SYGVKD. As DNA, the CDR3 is TGTGCCATCATGGGCCTAGGGAGAGACACTGAAGCTTTCTTT. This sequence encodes CAIMGLGRDTEAFF.

CDR3 nucleotides: TGTGCCAGCAGTTTTGACTTCAATGAGCAGTTCTTC. Amino acids: CASSFDFNEQFF. J is TRBJ2-1 and V is TRBV2, with D unresolved. V was clipped by 5 bases and J by 6 bases, with 8 bases between them. Per the germline V gene, CDR1 is SNHLY and CDR2 is FYNNEI. The CDR3 sequence is 12 residues long.

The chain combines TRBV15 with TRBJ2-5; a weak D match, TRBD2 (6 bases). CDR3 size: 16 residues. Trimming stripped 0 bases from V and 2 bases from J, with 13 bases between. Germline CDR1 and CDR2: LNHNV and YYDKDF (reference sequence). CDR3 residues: CATSRELGGGQETQYF. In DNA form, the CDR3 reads TGTGCCACCAGCAGAGAGTTGGGAGGAGGGCAAGAGACCCAGTACTTC.

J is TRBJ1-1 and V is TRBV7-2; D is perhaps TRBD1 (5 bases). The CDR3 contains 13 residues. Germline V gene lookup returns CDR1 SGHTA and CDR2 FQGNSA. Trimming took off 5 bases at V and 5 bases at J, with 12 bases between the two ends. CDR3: CASSRLGGTEAFF. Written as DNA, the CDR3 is TGTGCCAGCAGCAGACTTGGGGGAACTGAAGCTTTCTTT. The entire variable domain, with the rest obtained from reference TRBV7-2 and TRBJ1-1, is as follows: GAGVSQSPSNKVTEKGKDVELRCDPISGHTALYWYRQSLGQGLEFLIYFQGNSAPDKSGLPSDRFSAERTGGSVSTLTIQRTQQEDSAVYLCASSRLGGTEAFFGQGTRLTVV.

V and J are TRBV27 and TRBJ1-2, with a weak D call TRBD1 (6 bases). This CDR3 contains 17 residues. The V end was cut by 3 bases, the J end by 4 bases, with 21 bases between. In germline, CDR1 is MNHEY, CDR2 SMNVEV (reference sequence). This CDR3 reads CASSFRTAFGGPYGYTF. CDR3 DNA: TGTGCCAGCAGTTTCAGAACCGCATTCGGGGGGCCCTATGGCTACACCTTC.